This TCR beta chain was captured in a study of patients and donors after allogeneic stem cell transplantation. A single record per CDR3 protein comes from TCRdb applying MiXCR to the RT-PCR reads. The table lists roughly 880,000 distinct CDR3 sequences, roughly 18% of them singletons, with under 6.5% in the top ten. Germline V CDR1 and CDR2: LGHNA, YSLEER. The CDR3 extends over 15 amino acids. Trimming left V 4 bases short and J 1 base short, with 13 bases between. The receptor's source is a human donor who was either an allogeneic HSCT recipient or a stem cell or donor lymphocyte infusion donor (not recorded which). It is not recorded whose cells these are; they may come from a transplant donor. Sequences were obtained from blood, either unsorted or a sorted T cell fraction (not recorded which). The rearrangement uses TRBV4-3 and TRBJ2-5; possibly TRBD1 or TRBD2 for D (5 bases each). CDR3 sequence: CASSRQGRSQETQYF. CDR3 bases: TGCGCCAGCAGCCGTCAGGGACGGAGCCAAGAGACCCAGTACTTC.